Sequencing of this T cell receptor (beta chain) was carried out in a study of a mutant IDH1 vaccine in newly diagnosed glioma. Study-level background: At week 35 came visit V12, and visit V13 followed at week 47.

TCRdb's table, derived via immunoSEQ multiplex PCR, lists solely in-frame clones and lacks some. This table holds 35,000 to 50,000 clones, 85% to 95% found once. Germline V CDR1 and CDR2: MDHEN, SYDVKM. V lost 6 bases and J 6 bases, leaving 12 bases between the germline ends. This CDR3 has 13 residues. On this clone: Its specificity is not known.

This sample's time point: week 35, safety follow-up. The investigators gave 300 ug of mutant IDH1 20-mer peptide in each vaccine dose, together with topical imiquimod. This TCR was recovered from a man aged 45-65 years with glioma. This chain links TRBV28 with TRBJ1-5; tentatively, D is TRBD1 (6 bases). This specimen consisted of PBMCs, obtained from a glioma patient whose treatment included an IDH1 peptide vaccine. CDR3 coding DNA: TGTGCCAGCAGAGCAGGGGTTGGTCAGCCCCAGCATTTT. Encoded protein: CASRAGVGQPQHF.